Given below is one TCR beta chain in context. This clone was counted a single time. Its antigen is not yet known. The sample holds no much larger clone one base away, and base qualities are not on file. These data come from a study of OX40 agonist ivuxolimab in advanced cancers. For context, the study as a whole: Ivuxolimab was a fully human IgG2 agonistic monoclonal antibody targeting the costimulatory receptor OX40 (CD134). Intravenous ivuxolimab was administered to patients every 2 weeks at six dose levels: 0.01, 0.1, 0.3, 1.5, 3 and 10 mg/kg. Of the approximately 50 dose-escalation patients, hepatocellular carcinoma was present in around 19, melanoma in approximately 15, renal cell carcinoma in 9 and head and neck cancer in 9. In the dose-escalation cohort, 65% to 90% of patients were male, and the mean age was approximately 55 years, with a range of roughly 23 to 85. Prior anti-PD-1, anti-PD-L1 or anti-CTLA-4 therapy was permitted, and checkpoint inhibitors had been received by more than 35% of dose-escalation patients. Partial responses were achieved by three dose-escalation patients, of whom one had hepatocellular carcinoma and two had cutaneous melanoma. The point of sequencing TCRbeta in the periphery was to test whether ivuxolimab changed TCR sequence diversity and drove clonal T-cell expansion. The paper reports the monotherapy dose-escalation portion (N ≈ 52 patients) of the phase I ivuxolimab trial. What the research found in general, with its limitations: The antigen specificity of the peripheral T cells that underwent clonal expansion was not determined. Partial responders in the 0.1-3.0 mg/kg groups had among the lowest normalized peripheral clonal expansion, especially among CD8+ T cells. After ivuxolimab, more expanded clones were found on average in CD8+ T cells than in CD4+ T cells. Low levels of normalized T-cell clonal expansion were also seen in some patients who did not respond. At doses of 0.1 to 3.0 mg/kg, clonal expansion of both CD4+ and CD8+ T cells in blood was seen between baseline and week 6.

The trial excluded patients who had a history of autoimmune disease or who were on systemic immunosuppression. In every dose cohort, peripheral blood was drawn for TCR sequencing at baseline, cycle 4 day 1, and cycle 7 day 1. The samples were taken from a phase I, first-in-human, multicenter, open-label dose-escalation trial of ivuxolimab. The trial enrolled adults with locally advanced or metastatic head and neck squamous cell, hepatocellular, melanoma or renal cell carcinoma. Before TCR sequencing, CD4+ and CD8+ T cells were separately sorted from peripheral blood. Its CDR3 holds 16 amino acids, cysteine through phenylalanine. Only CDR3 DNA is held: 48 bases, read in frame from base 1. Based on the germline V gene (reference sequence), the CDR1 and CDR2 sequences are LNHDA and SQIVND. After removal of 7 bases from V and 6 bases from J, the junction retains 15 bases not matched to a gene. To sequence the TCRbeta CDR3 region, genomic DNA was isolated from the sorted cells. The immunoSEQ Assay was used to sequence the TCRbeta CDR3 regions. The source is immuneACCESS, and TCRdb retained only in-frame sequences with V and J called. Part of the clones is not carried over; for the studies checked, unresolved V genes explain less than half of this, and the remainder is unexplained. The sample has over 100,000 clones on record, approximately 94% of them singletons. The ten largest make up about 0.93% of the sample.

Here the chain combines TRBV19 and TRBJ1-5, with TRBD1 matching 7 junction bases. The sequencing used CD4+ or CD8+ T cells sorted from blood, collected in a trial of the OX40 agonist ivuxolimab. The TCR was taken from an adult with an advanced solid tumor such as melanoma, head and neck, liver or kidney cancer. The bases read TGTGCCAGTACTCGCATGAGCAGGGGGGACGGTCAGCCCCAGCATTTT. The resulting protein is CASTRMSRGDGQPQHF. Where the CDR3 stops, the reference TRBV19 and TRBJ1-5 genes take over; the full variable domain is DGGITQSPKYLFRKEGQNVTLSCEQNLNHDAMYWYRQDPGQGLRLIYYSQIVNDFQKGDIAEGYSVSREKKESFPLTVTSAQKNPTAFYLCASTRMSRGDGQPQHFGDGTRLSIL.